This is a list of T cell receptor beta chains from one sample in a study of T cell responses to AZD1222 COVID-19 vaccine. Generated by immunoSEQ multiplex PCR, the TCRdb table keeps only in-frame clones and is missing some. This table has more than 150,000 clones, around 86% appearing once. This material consisted of peripheral blood, taken on day 0 of MenACWY control vaccination. Source of these receptors: an adult in good health. CDR3s include the opening cysteine and the closing phenylalanine or tryptophan. A D gene is named only where the DNA matches it firmly. Rows give clone size only sometimes, using once, few, many, or a class for an expanded clone.

v_call	j_call	clone_size	d_call	cdr3_aa	cdr3_nt
TRBV19	TRBJ2-3	NA	NA	CASSIRSVSTDTQYF	TGTGCCAGTAGTATTCGTAGCGTTAGCACAGATACGCAGTATTTT
TRBV10-1	TRBJ1-1	once	TRBD1	CASSDRTGGTEAFF	TGCGCCAGCAGTGACAGGACAGGGGGTACTGAAGCTTTCTTT
TRBV27	TRBJ2-7	NA	NA	CASSLSGPYEQYF	TGTGCCAGCAGTTTATCGGGACCCTACGAGCAGTACTTC
TRBV5-1	TRBJ2-1	NA	TRBD2	CASSVRTSGGNEQFF	TGCGCCAGCAGCGTAAGGACTAGCGGGGGGAATGAGCAGTTCTTC
TRBV11-1	TRBJ2-2	NA	TRBD1	CASSLGDRGEGGELFF	TGTGCCAGCAGCTTAGGCGACAGGGGAGAAGGCGGGGAGCTGTTTTTT
TRBV27	TRBJ1-5	NA	NA	CASSGQGNNQPQHF	TGTGCCAGCAGTGGTCAGGGGAATAATCAGCCCCAGCATTTT
TRBV6-5	TRBJ2-7	NA	NA	CASSRSDGYEQYF	TGTGCCAGCAGCCGGAGCGACGGGTACGAGCAGTACTTC
TRBV18	TRBJ1-6	NA	NA	CASSPGGLNSPLHF	TGTGCCAGCTCACCAGGAGGCCTTAATTCACCCCTCCACTTT
TRBV4-2	TRBJ2-5	NA	NA	CASSQNQGVPRETQYF	TGTGCCAGCAGCCAGAATCAAGGGGTCCCGAGAGAGACCCAGTACTTC
TRBV15	TRBJ2-1	NA	TRBD2	CATRTSASSYNEQFF	TGTGCCACACGGACTAGCGCAAGCTCCTACAATGAGCAGTTCTTC
TRBV5-1	TRBJ2-2	NA	TRBD2	CASSLAGGAGGRWELFF	TGCGCCAGCAGCTTGGCCGGCGGAGCGGGGGGACGCTGGGAGCTGTTTTTT
TRBV5-6	TRBJ2-7	NA	TRBD2	CASSFGSGGFYEQYF	TGTGCCAGCAGCTTTGGTTCGGGGGGGTTCTACGAGCAGTACTTC
TRBV7-8	TRBJ2-7	NA	NA	CASSPLRGTPSSYEQYF	TGTGCCAGCAGCCCTTTACGGGGAACCCCGAGCTCCTACGAGCAGTACTTC
TRBV5-4	TRBJ1-2	NA	NA	CASSLESFYGYTF	TGTGCCAGCAGCCTAGAGAGTTTTTATGGCTACACCTTC
TRBV14	TRBJ2-7	NA	TRBD1	CASSRGQGPYEQYF	TGTGCCAGCAGCCGAGGACAGGGGCCCTACGAGCAGTACTTC
TRBV6-2/TRBV6-3	TRBJ1-6	NA	NA	CASSYFQGYNSPLHF	TGTGCCAGCAGTTACTTTCAGGGGTATAATTCACCCCTCCACTTT
TRBV27	TRBJ2-2	NA	NA	CASSLYSTGELFF	TGTGCCAGCAGTTTGTACAGCACCGGGGAGCTGTTTTTT
TRBV28	TRBJ1-2	NA	NA	CASSPPGQYGYTF	TGTGCCAGCAGTCCACCCGGACAGTATGGCTACACCTTC
TRBV10-3	TRBJ2-2	NA	NA	CATQRGGTDTGELFF	TGTGCCACCCAGAGGGGGGGGACGGACACCGGGGAGCTGTTTTTT
TRBV28	TRBJ1-1	NA	TRBD1	CASRPGQSAYTEAFF	TGTGCCAGCAGACCGGGACAGTCAGCGTACACTGAAGCTTTCTTT
TRBV6-5	TRBJ2-1	NA	NA	CASISRLAYDNEQFF	TGTGCCAGCATTTCCCGATTAGCGTATGACAATGAGCAGTTCTTC
TRBV28	TRBJ2-2	NA	TRBD1	CASSLPPGTEYTGELFF	TGTGCCAGCAGTTTACCACCCGGGACAGAATATACCGGGGAGCTGTTTTTT
TRBV30	TRBJ2-7	NA	TRBD2	CAWTGDAAGALYF	TGTGCCTGGACAGGGGACGCAGCGGGAGCTCTGTACTTC
TRBV6-5	TRBJ1-2	NA	NA	CASTRFLGGSYGYTF	TGTGCCAGCACCCGCTTTCTCGGGGGATCCTATGGCTACACCTTC
TRBV6-5	TRBJ2-7	NA	TRBD2	CASTTRGARYEQYF	TGTGCCAGCACCACGCGGGGGGCTCGATACGAGCAGTACTTC
TRBV6-5	TRBJ2-3	NA	NA	CASSYISGGGSDTQYF	TGTGCCAGCAGTTACATTAGCGGAGGGGGTTCAGATACGCAGTATTTT
TRBV27	TRBJ2-7	once	NA	CASSWNSGYEQYF	TGTGCCAGCAGTTGGAATAGCGGATACGAGCAGTACTTC